This is a list of T cell receptor beta chains from one sample in a study of PD-L1 blockade in urothelial cancer. TCRdb's table, derived via immunoSEQ multiplex PCR, lists solely in-frame clones and lacks some. The sample carries 35,000 to 55,000 clones, roughly 80% recorded once. Sample: PBMCs, taken around atezolizumab (anti-PD-L1) treatment. The receptors stem from a man aged 55 to 70 with urothelial cancer. CDR3s include the opening cysteine and the closing phenylalanine or tryptophan. The D gene is left open where the match is weak. Size tells how often a clone was seen (once, few, many) or the class of an expanded clone, and some rows leave it out.

j_gene | abundance | v_gene | d_gene | CDR3aa | CDR3nt
TRBJ1-6 | NA | TRBV2 | NA | CASTLVDSYNSPLHF | TGTGCCAGCACGTTAGTAGACTCCTATAATTCACCCCTCCACTTT
TRBJ2-7 | NA | TRBV18 | NA | CASSPRMNQIFGEQYF | TGTGCCAGCTCACCACGAATGAATCAAATTTTCGGCGAGCAGTACTTC
TRBJ2-2 | NA | TRBV7-9 | TRBD2 | CASSPRGGRAGELFF | TGTGCCAGCAGCCCCCGGGGGGGAAGGGCCGGGGAGCTGTTTTTT
TRBJ2-5 | NA | TRBV7-2 | NA | CASSPRTDSPKYF | TGTGCCAGCAGCCCACGGACCGACAGCCCAAAGTACTTC
TRBJ2-7 | few | TRBV11-3 | NA | CASSLEAESEQYF | TGTGCCAGCAGCTTAGAGGCGGAGTCCGAGCAGTACTTC
TRBJ2-2 | NA | TRBV11-2 | NA | CASSLRPPGTGELFF | TGTGCCAGCAGCTTAAGACCCCCGGGGACCGGGGAGCTGTTTTTT
TRBJ2-3 | few | TRBV5-5 | TRBD2 | CASSLVRGAETDTQYF | TGTGCCAGCAGCTTGGTGCGGGGGGCTGAGACAGATACGCAGTATTTT
TRBJ1-6 | NA | TRBV28 | NA | CASSLSRSGSYNSPLHF | TGTGCCAGCAGTTTATCCAGGTCAGGGTCCTATAATTCACCCCTCCACTTT
TRBJ2-7 | NA | TRBV5-1 | TRBD2 | CASSLVGGIAGDSYEQYF | TGCGCCAGCAGCTTGGTGGGGGGAATAGCGGGGGATAGCTACGAGCAGTACTTC
TRBJ1-2 | NA | TRBV5-6 | TRBD1 | CASSFRGTGSETGYTF | TGTGCCAGCAGCTTCCGAGGGACAGGGAGTGAGACTGGCTACACCTTC
TRBJ2-5 | NA | TRBV4-1 | NA | CASSPEGVETQYF | TGCGCCAGCAGCCCAGAAGGGGTAGAGACCCAGTACTTC
TRBJ2-3 | NA | TRBV12-5 | NA | CASGQAADTQYF | TGTGCTAGTGGCCAGGCAGCAGATACGCAGTATTTT
TRBJ2-2 | NA | TRBV7-9 | TRBD1 | CASNDRANTGELFF | TGTGCCAGCAACGACAGGGCGAACACCGGGGAGCTGTTTTTT
TRBJ1-3 | NA | TRBV6-1 | NA | CASSEDSRGTGNTIYF | TGTGCCAGCAGTGAAGACAGCAGGGGAACTGGAAACACCATATATTTT
TRBJ1-5 | NA | TRBV7-8 | TRBD1 | CASSISRGPSNQPQHF | TGTGCCAGCAGCATTAGCAGGGGGCCCAGCAATCAGCCCCAGCATTTT
TRBJ1-4 | once | TRBV7-9 | NA | CASSPRQGLATLFF | TGTGCCAGCAGCCCTCGTCAGGGGCTGGCAACGCTGTTTTTT
TRBJ2-5 | NA | TRBV6-1 | NA | CASSATYQETQYF | TGTGCCAGCAGTGCGACATACCAAGAGACCCAGTACTTC
TRBJ2-1 | NA | TRBV19 | TRBD2 | CASSTGLAGRRGEQFF | TGTGCCAGTAGTACAGGACTAGCGGGGAGGAGGGGTGAGCAGTTCTTC
TRBJ2-7 | NA | TRBV7-9 | TRBD1 | CASSPTGATYEQYF | TGTGCCAGCAGCCCAACAGGGGCAACCTACGAGCAGTACTTC
TRBJ2-5 | once | TRBV6-1 | NA | CASSEELDYQTQYF | TGTGCCAGCAGTGAAGAGTTGGACTACCAGACCCAGTACTTC
TRBJ1-5 | NA | TRBV10-1 | NA | CASRKFYRVDQPQHF | TGCGCCAGCCGGAAGTTCTACAGGGTAGACCAGCCCCAGCATTTT
TRBJ2-2 | NA | TRBV27 | NA | CASRGLRTGELFF | TGTGCCAGCAGGGGACTCCGTACCGGGGAGCTGTTTTTT
TRBJ2-2 | NA | TRBV4-1 | TRBD1 | CASSPSFQGAGTGELFF | TGCGCCAGCAGCCCGTCCTTCCAGGGGGCTGGGACCGGGGAGCTGTTTTTT
TRBJ2-1 | NA | TRBV2 | TRBD1 | CASRVGTESYNEQFF | TGTGCCAGCAGAGTCGGGACAGAGTCCTACAATGAGCAGTTCTTC
TRBJ1-4 | NA | TRBV7-9 | TRBD1 | CASSLQGAREKLFF | TGTGCCAGCAGCTTACAGGGGGCGCGCGAAAAACTGTTTTTT
TRBJ1-3 | NA | TRBV28 | NA | CASSSGPSGNTIYF | TGTGCCAGCAGTTCGGGTCCGTCTGGAAACACCATATATTTT
TRBJ1-2 | NA | TRBV28 | NA | CASSLQDGYTF | TGTGCCAGCAGTTTACAGGATGGCTACACCTTC
TRBJ2-2 | once | TRBV9 | TRBD2 | CASSVSLTSGNTGELFF | TGTGCCAGCAGCGTCTCTTTAACTAGCGGGAACACCGGGGAGCTGTTTTTT
TRBJ1-6 | NA | TRBV5-4 | NA | CASSLDSNSPLHF | TGTGCCAGCAGCTTGGACAGCAATTCACCCCTCCACTTT
TRBJ1-1 | NA | TRBV2 | TRBD1 | CASSSRQGAITEAFF | TGTGCCAGCAGTTCCAGACAGGGGGCTATAACTGAAGCTTTCTTT
TRBJ2-1 | once | TRBV5-8 | NA | CASSLARHGYNEQFF | TGTGCCAGCAGCTTGGCTCGACATGGGTACAATGAGCAGTTCTTC
TRBJ1-6 | NA | TRBV7-8 | NA | CASSLGAGGRASPLHF | TGTGCCAGCAGCTTAGGGGCGGGTGGGAGGGCTTCACCCCTCCACTTT
TRBJ2-3 | NA | TRBV18 | TRBD1 | CASSRDRGTDTQYF | TGTGCCAGCTCAAGGGACAGGGGCACAGATACGCAGTATTTT
TRBJ2-7 | NA | TRBV5-4 | NA | CASSSGHQGSYEQYF | TGTGCCAGCAGCTCGGGACACCAAGGGTCCTACGAGCAGTACTTC
TRBJ2-3 | NA | TRBV4-1 | TRBD2 | CASSQGIAGSTDTQYF | TGCGCCAGCAGCCAGGGAATAGCGGGTAGCACAGATACGCAGTATTTT
TRBJ2-3 | NA | TRBV28 | TRBD2 | CASIETRGADTQYF | TGTGCCAGCATCGAGACCCGGGGGGCAGATACGCAGTATTTT
TRBJ1-5 | NA | TRBV23-1 | NA | CASSSGQNFSNQPQHF | TGCGCCAGCAGTTCCGGACAGAACTTTAGCAATCAGCCCCAGCATTTT